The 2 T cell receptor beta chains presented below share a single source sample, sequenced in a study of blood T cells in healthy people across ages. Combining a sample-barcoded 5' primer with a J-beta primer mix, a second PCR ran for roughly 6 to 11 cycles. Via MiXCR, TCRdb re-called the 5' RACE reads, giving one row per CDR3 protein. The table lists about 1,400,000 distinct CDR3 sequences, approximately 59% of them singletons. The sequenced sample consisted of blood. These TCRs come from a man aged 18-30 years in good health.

The CDR3 sequence is CASSPSWGGPSDTQYF. DNA of the CDR3: TGTGCCAGCAGTCCCTCGTGGGGGGGACCGAGCGATACGCAGTATTTT. The genes are TRBV27 and TRBJ2-3, with 7 bases aligning to TRBD2. The CDR3 loop spans 16 amino acids. The V gene's germline CDR1 is MNHEY and CDR2 SMNVEV (reference sequence). V dropped 5 bases and J dropped 6; count of bases not matched to a gene: 14.

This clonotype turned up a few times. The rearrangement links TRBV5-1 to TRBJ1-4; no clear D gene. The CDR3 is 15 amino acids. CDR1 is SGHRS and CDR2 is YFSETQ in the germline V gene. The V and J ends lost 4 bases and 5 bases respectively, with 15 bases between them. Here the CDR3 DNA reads TGCGCCAGCAGCCTCGGGGATCGCGTCAATGAAAAACTGTTTTTT. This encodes CASSLGDRVNEKLFF.